This passage covers 18 T cell receptor beta chains from one sample sequenced in a study of technical replicates of blood from a handful of donors. Assay: immunoSEQ multiplex PCR; the TCRdb copy retains only in-frame clones and omits some. The sample records 65,000 to 90,000 clones, 93% being singletons. What was sequenced was T cells isolated from PBMCs. All receptors derive from a human donor in good health.

The chain is built from TRBV4-2 and TRBJ2-7, with D tentatively TRBD2 (5 bases). V was cut by 1 base and J by 3 bases, with 19 bases left in between. This CDR3 has 17 residues. Germline CDR1 is LGHNA and CDR2 is YNFKEQ. CDR3: CASSQASVSGPYYEQYF. CDR3 sequence (DNA): TGTGCCAGCAGCCAAGCGTCCGTCAGCGGTCCCTACTACGAGCAGTACTTC.

The chain joins TRBV10-3 to TRBJ2-7; 8 bases align to TRBD2. This CDR3 contains 14 residues. V dropped 1 base and J dropped 4; count of bases not matched to a gene: 3. The germline V gene encodes CDR1 ENHRY and CDR2 SYGVKD. In DNA form, the CDR3 reads TGTGCCATCAGTGAGTTGCGGGGGGCATACGAGCAGTACTTC. Protein sequence: CAISELRGAYEQYF.

The CDR3 nucleotides read TGTGCCAGCAGTGAACGCTCAAATAGAGACAGGGGTGAAGCTTTCTTT. As protein: CASSERSNRDRGEAFF. The V and J genes are TRBV6-1 and TRBJ1-1; TRBD1 matches at 8 bases. Trimming removed 2 bases from V and 7 bases from J; junction bases left unmatched: 12. There are 16 residues in the CDR3. Per germline, CDR1 MNHNS and CDR2 SASEGT.

V usage is TRBV7-9 and J usage is TRBJ1-5, with 7 bases lining up with TRBD1. The ends lost 3 bases at V and 15 bases at J; junction bases unmatched: 8. From germline, CDR1 is SEHNR and CDR2 FQNEAQ (reference sequence). The CDR3 spans 12 residues. CDR3 sequence reads: CASSLAGQRRHF. CDR3 DNA: TGTGCCAGCAGCTTGGCGGGACAGCGCCGGCATTTT.

The chain uses TRBV14 and TRBJ1-4; perhaps TRBD1 as D (6 bases). This CDR3 region has 12 residues. Germline values: CDR1 SGHDN, CDR2 FVKESK. The V and J ends lost 1 base and 10 bases respectively, with 7 bases between them. The CDR3 region is CASSQGTAKLFF. In DNA, the CDR3 is TGTGCCAGCAGCCAAGGGACAGCAAAACTGTTTTTT.

The chain links TRBV28 to TRBJ1-5, with 9 bases matching TRBD1. The CDR3 covers 15 residues. Germline CDR1 is MDHEN and CDR2 is SYDVKM. Unmatched junction bases numbered 6, after V lost 5 bases and J lost 4 bases. CDR3 residues: CASSTRTGANQPQHF. The CDR3 coding sequence is TGTGCCAGCAGTACGCGGACAGGGGCAAATCAGCCCCAGCATTTT.

J is TRBJ2-2 and V is TRBV5-5, with 7 positions matching TRBD2. The CDR3 extends over 15 amino acids. Per the germline V gene, CDR1 is SGHKS and CDR2 is YYEKEE (reference sequence). V lost 4 bases to trimming and J lost 3 bases; unmatched junction nucleotides: 6. CDR3 in amino acids: CASSPGGTYTGELFF. CDR3 in DNA: TGTGCCAGCAGCCCCGGGGGGACTTACACCGGGGAGCTGTTTTTT.

The chain employs TRBV11-3 and TRBJ1-2, with D unresolved. The CDR3 totals 15 residues. Germline loops: CDR1 SGHNT, CDR2 YENEEA. The V end was cut by 0 bases, the J end by 3 bases, with 11 bases between. Here the CDR3 reads CASSLDIRGDYGYTF. The DNA of the CDR3 is TGTGCCAGCAGCTTAGATATACGTGGAGACTATGGCTACACCTTC.

The chain carries TRBV7-9 and TRBJ2-2; 10 nucleotides match TRBD2. Germline CDR1 and CDR2: SEHNR and FQNEAQ (reference sequence). CDR3 size: 18 residues. V lost 4 bases and J lost 5; bases outside the gene matches: 13. In nucleotides, the CDR3 is TGTGCCAGCAGCTCGGGCAGCGGGAGGGCCCGAGTTACCGGGGAGCTGTTTTTT. It encodes CASSSGSGRARVTGELFF.

V usage is TRBV20-1 and J usage is TRBJ2-5; D is uncertain. Looked up from germline, CDR1 is DFQATT and CDR2 is SNEGSKA (reference sequence). There are 11 residues in the CDR3. The V gene lost 6 bases and the J gene lost 7 bases, with 12 bases spanning the gap. CDR3 DNA: TGCAGTGCCGTTGGAACGGGGACCCAGTACTTC. Protein sequence: CSAVGTGTQYF.

The chain couples TRBV5-1 to TRBJ2-4; 13 nucleotides agree with TRBD2. The germline CDR1 and CDR2 sequences are SGHRS and YFSETQ. The CDR3 consists of 16 residues. The ends lost 4 bases at V and 8 bases at J; junction bases unmatched: 9. The CDR3 sequence is CASSNLGTSGGDIQYF. The CDR3 DNA follows: TGCGCCAGCAGCAATCTGGGTACTAGCGGGGGGGACATTCAGTACTTC.

The V call is TRBV2, the J call TRBJ2-7; D is unclear. The V end lost 4 bases, the J end lost 6 bases, and 7 bases lay between the germline ends. Germline assignment: CDR1 SNHLY and CDR2 FYNNEI. This CDR3 is 11 amino acids long. The CDR3 coding sequence is TGTGCCAGCAGTGGCCACTCCGAGCAGTACTTC. Protein sequence: CASSGHSEQYF.

The J gene is TRBJ1-2, the V gene TRBV14; D ambiguous. Germline V gene data show CDR1 as SGHDN and CDR2 as FVKESK. The CDR3 totals 12 residues. Trimming removed 3 bases at V and 5 bases at J, with 7 bases between. CDR3 residues: CASSQGRYGYTF. The CDR3, as DNA: TGTGCCAGCAGCCAGGGGAGATATGGCTACACCTTC.

The J gene is TRBJ2-7, the V gene TRBV4-1, with D possibly matching TRBD2 (6 bases). Between the trimmed V and J ends, which lost 1 base and 3 bases, there was a span of 10 bases. The CDR3 loop spans 14 amino acids. Germline V gene lookup returns CDR1 MGHRA and CDR2 YSYEKL. CDR3 in DNA: TGCGCCAGCAGCCAAGTTAGTAGCGGCTACGAGCAGTACTTC. This codes for CASSQVSSGYEQYF.

This chain links TRBV28 with TRBJ2-1, with 9 nucleotides matching TRBD2. CDR3 length: 17 residues. Germline CDR1 is MDHEN and CDR2 is SYDVKM. The ends lost 3 bases at V and 4 bases at J; junction bases unmatched: 10. The CDR3 DNA is TGTGCCAGCAGTTTCCCCTTAGCGGGAGAGGGGTACAATGAGCAGTTCTTC. Translating it yields CASSFPLAGEGYNEQFF.

The chain couples TRBV29-1 to TRBJ2-5; maybe TRBD1 (6 bases). CDR1 and CDR2 (germline): SQVTM, ANQGSEA. The CDR3 totals 16 residues. With 1 base removed from V and 4 bases from J, the gap between germline ends came to 19 bases. The CDR3 coding sequence is TGCAGCGTTGAAGTCTTTAGGGACACCGAGGGAGAGACCCAGTACTTC. Translation: CSVEVFRDTEGETQYF.

This chain joins TRBV27 and TRBJ2-5; D might be TRBD1 (6 bases). V gave up 6 bases and J gave up 4 bases, with 21 bases separating them. Looked up from germline, CDR1 is MNHEY and CDR2 is SMNVEV (reference sequence). CDR3 length: 16 residues. CDR3 in amino acids: CASRTIQGSGRETQYF. For the CDR3, the DNA is TGTGCCAGCAGGACCATACAGGGTAGTGGCCGAGAGACCCAGTACTTC.

The chain recombines TRBV9 with TRBJ1-2; D not resolved. Germline CDR1 and CDR2: SGDLS and YYNGEE. The CDR3 length is 11 residues. V was clipped by 3 bases and J by 4 bases, with 4 bases between them. CDR3 protein: CASSAFYGYTF. In DNA form, the CDR3 reads TGTGCCAGCAGCGCTTTCTATGGCTACACCTTC. Together with reference TRBV9 and TRBJ1-2, the CDR3 gives the full variable domain: DSGVTQTPKHLITATGQRVTLRCSPRSGDLSVYWYQQSLDQGLQFLIQYYNGEERAKGNILERFSAQQFPDLHSELNLSSLELGDSALYFCASSAFYGYTFGSGTRLTVV.